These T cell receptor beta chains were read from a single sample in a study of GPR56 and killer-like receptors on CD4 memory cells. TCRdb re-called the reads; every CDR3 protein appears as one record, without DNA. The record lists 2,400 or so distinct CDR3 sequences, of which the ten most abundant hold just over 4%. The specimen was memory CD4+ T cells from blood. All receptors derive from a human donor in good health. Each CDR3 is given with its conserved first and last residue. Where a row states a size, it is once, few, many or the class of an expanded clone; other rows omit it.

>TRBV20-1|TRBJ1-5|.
CSAKDGLEPQHF
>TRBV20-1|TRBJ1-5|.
CSAGVGGSKDQPQHF
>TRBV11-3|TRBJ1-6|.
CASSSGQGYNSPLHF
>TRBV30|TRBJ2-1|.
CAWSGINNEQFF
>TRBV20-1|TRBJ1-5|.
CSARDRLNSNQPQHF
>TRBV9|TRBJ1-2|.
CASKRDGTNYGYTF
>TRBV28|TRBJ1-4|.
CASSLGGQLNEKLFF
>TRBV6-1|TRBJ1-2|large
CASSQVRDGYTF
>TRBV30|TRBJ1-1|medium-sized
CAWSKGMNTEAFF
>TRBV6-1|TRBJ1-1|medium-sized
CASSVWTEAFF
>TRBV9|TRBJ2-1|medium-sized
CASSRRLRTEQFF
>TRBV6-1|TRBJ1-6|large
CASSNLGNSPLHF
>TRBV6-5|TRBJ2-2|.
CASSRQGANTGELFF
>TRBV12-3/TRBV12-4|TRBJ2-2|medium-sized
CASSLAPGELFF
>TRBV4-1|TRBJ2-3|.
CASSQINLVVTDTQYF
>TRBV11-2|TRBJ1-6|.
CASSSSGQGTPDSPLHF
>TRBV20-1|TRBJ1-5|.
CSARRDRDQPQHF
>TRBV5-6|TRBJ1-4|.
CASSRYREDRSRKKLFF
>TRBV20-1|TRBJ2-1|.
CSARRAGSGRTYEQFF
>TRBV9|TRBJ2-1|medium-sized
CASSVDVATYNEQFF
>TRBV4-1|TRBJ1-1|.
CASSQNTLMNTEAFF
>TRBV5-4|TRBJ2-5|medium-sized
CASEYQETQYF
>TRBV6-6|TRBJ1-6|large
CASMDHSLNSPLHF
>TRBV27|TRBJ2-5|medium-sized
CASSSGGVGETQYF
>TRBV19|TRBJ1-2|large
CASKDGWTGYTF
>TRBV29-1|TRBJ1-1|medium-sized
CSVRQVNTEAFF
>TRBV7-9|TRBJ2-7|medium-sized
CASSPQGIAVDEQYF